The present TCR beta chain was sequenced within a study of radiotherapy plus CTLA-4 blockade in lung cancer. The germline V gene encodes CDR1 MNHEY and CDR2 SVGAGI. This CDR3 contains 13 residues. This clone was seen a few times. One junction end does not reproduce the germline sequence, and a read error may be involved. Measured with immunoSEQ multiplex PCR; TCRdb has only the in-frame clones, and not every one. Of tens of thousands of clones detected, around four fifths appear once; the ten largest clones hold 20% to 25%. The TCR was taken from a human donor with non-small cell lung cancer that progressed on radiotherapy plus ipilimumab. This sample comprised peripheral blood, obtained from a patient treated with radiotherapy plus ipilimumab. This sequence joins TRBV6-5 and TRBJ1-6; the D is unclear. The CDR3 reads CASSYSSNSPLHF. Here the CDR3 DNA reads TGTGCCAGCAGTTACTCCTCTAATTCACCCCTCCACTTT.